The rows below give T cell receptor beta chains drawn from one sample of a study of CD8+ T cells in alopecia areata. The method was immunoSEQ multiplex PCR; TCRdb's version includes in-frame clones alone and lacks a portion of them. Of about 180,000 clones detected, about 66% appear once; the ten largest clones hold roughly 10%. The source material was CD8+ T cells sorted from blood, sampled at week 0. The origin of the receptors is a human donor with alopecia areata. CDR3s include the opening cysteine and the closing phenylalanine or tryptophan. The order of the fields is clone size, D gene, J gene, V gene, CDR3 protein, CDR3 DNA. A D gene is named only where the DNA matches it firmly. The size field is filled for only some rows; it gives once, few, many or a size class.

size: NA; D: NA; J: TRBJ2-5; V: TRBV4-1; CDR3: CASSQALAQETQYF; DNA: TGCGCCAGCAGCCAAGCCCTAGCCCAAGAGACCCAGTACTTC
size: NA; D: TRBD1; J: TRBJ2-5; V: TRBV29-1; CDR3: CSVQGAKVQETQYF; DNA: TGCAGCGTTCAGGGGGCTAAAGTACAAGAGACCCAGTACTTC
size: NA; D: TRBD1; J: TRBJ2-1; V: TRBV5-1; CDR3: CASSLGTGEYNEQFF; DNA: TGCGCCAGCAGCTTGGGGACAGGGGAATACAATGAGCAGTTCTTC
size: NA; D: NA; J: TRBJ2-1; V: TRBV2; CDR3: CASSDPFF; DNA: TGTGCCAGCAGTGACCCGTTCTTC
size: NA; D: NA; J: TRBJ1-4; V: TRBV2; CDR3: CASSIFAGSNGEKLFF; DNA: TGTGCCAGCAGTATCTTTGCCGGGTCCAACGGCGAAAAACTGTTTTTT
size: NA; D: TRBD1; J: TRBJ1-5; V: TRBV19; CDR3: CASSTWTGRAQPQHF; DNA: TGTGCCAGTAGTACCTGGACAGGGAGGGCTCAGCCCCAGCATTTT
size: NA; D: NA; J: TRBJ2-7; V: TRBV10-3; CDR3: CAISHRPAEQYF; DNA: TGTGCCATCAGTCACCGACCCGCCGAGCAGTACTTC
size: NA; D: TRBD1; J: TRBJ1-3; V: TRBV13; CDR3: CASSLQGTGGNTIYF; DNA: TGTGCCAGCAGCTTACAAGGGACAGGGGGAAACACCATATATTTT
size: NA; D: NA; J: TRBJ2-7; V: TRBV5-1; CDR3: CASSLAGKEQYF; DNA: TGCGCCAGCAGCTTGGCAGGAAAGGAGCAGTACTTC
size: NA; D: NA; J: TRBJ2-7; V: TRBV13; CDR3: CASSPSGLYEQYF; DNA: TGTGCCAGCAGCCCCTCGGGCCTTTACGAGCAGTACTTC
size: NA; D: NA; J: TRBJ1-1; V: TRBV27; CDR3: CASSLGRFTEAFF; DNA: TGTGCCAGCAGTTTGGGTCGGTTCACTGAAGCTTTCTTT
size: NA; D: NA; J: TRBJ1-3; V: TRBV27; CDR3: CASSLSHPAGRNTIYF; DNA: TGTGCCAGCAGTTTATCCCACCCTGCGGGCCGAAACACCATATATTTT
size: NA; D: NA; J: TRBJ2-7; V: TRBV10-3; CDR3: CAISDPSVVDGSYEQYF; DNA: TGTGCCATCAGTGATCCATCAGTGGTGGACGGGTCCTACGAGCAGTACTTC
size: once; D: NA; J: TRBJ2-5; V: TRBV27; CDR3: CASSLFVLAVQETQYF; DNA: TGTGCCAGCAGTTTATTCGTCCTCGCGGTACAAGAGACCCAGTACTTC
size: NA; D: TRBD1; J: TRBJ2-3; V: TRBV11-2; CDR3: CASSPRPSGGVTDTQYF; DNA: TGTGCCAGCAGCCCTCGGCCCTCAGGGGGTGTCACAGATACGCAGTATTTT
size: few; D: NA; J: TRBJ1-1; V: TRBV10-3; CDR3: CASWGGTAFF; DNA: TGTGCCAGCTGGGGGGGTACAGCTTTCTTT
size: NA; D: NA; J: TRBJ1-2; V: TRBV14; CDR3: CASSQESTARGYTF; DNA: TGTGCCAGCAGCCAAGAGTCAACGGCGCGTGGCTACACCTTC
size: NA; D: NA; J: TRBJ1-6; V: TRBV9; CDR3: CASSPSGGSYNSPLHF; DNA: TGTGCCAGCAGCCCGAGTGGGGGGTCCTATAATTCACCCCTCCACTTT
size: NA; D: TRBD2; J: TRBJ2-3; V: TRBV7-6; CDR3: CASSLVPSGASTDTQYF; DNA: TGTGCCAGCAGCTTAGTCCCTAGCGGGGCTAGCACAGATACGCAGTATTTT
size: NA; D: TRBD2; J: TRBJ2-7; V: TRBV6-1; CDR3: CASSEGGGNYEQYF; DNA: TGTGCCAGCAGTGAAGGCGGGGGAAATTACGAGCAGTACTTC
size: NA; D: TRBD2; J: TRBJ2-1; V: TRBV19; CDR3: CASSIASGRNEQFF; DNA: TGTGCCAGTAGTATTGCTAGCGGAAGGAATGAGCAGTTCTTC
size: NA; D: TRBD2; J: TRBJ2-7; V: TRBV7-9; CDR3: CASSSGGRGEQYF; DNA: TGTGCCAGCAGCTCGGGGGGGCGAGGCGAGCAGTACTTC
size: NA; D: NA; J: TRBJ2-5; V: TRBV10-3; CDR3: CAIRAEQETQYF; DNA: TGTGCCATCAGGGCCGAACAAGAGACCCAGTACTTC
size: few; D: TRBD2; J: TRBJ2-3; V: TRBV13; CDR3: CASSGRGTSGGTDTQYF; DNA: TGTGCCAGCAGCGGAAGAGGGACTAGCGGGGGCACAGATACGCAGTATTTT
size: NA; D: NA; J: TRBJ2-7; V: TRBV4-1; CDR3: CASSQEGGSSYEQYF; DNA: TGCGCCAGCAGCCAAGAGGGCGGCAGCTCCTACGAGCAGTACTTC
size: NA; D: NA; J: TRBJ2-1; V: TRBV7-8; CDR3: CASSLTEVYSFHNEQFF; DNA: TGTGCCAGCAGCCTTACGGAAGTTTACTCCTTCCACAATGAGCAGTTCTTC
size: NA; D: NA; J: TRBJ1-5; V: TRBV29-1; CDR3: CSVRHSNQPQHF; DNA: TGCAGCGTTCGGCACAGCAATCAGCCCCAGCATTTT
size: NA; D: NA; J: TRBJ2-7; V: TRBV13; CDR3: CASSLGRRSYEQYF; DNA: TGTGCCAGCAGCTTAGGGAGGAGGTCCTACGAGCAGTACTTC
size: NA; D: NA; J: TRBJ2-2; V: TRBV12-5; CDR3: CASGWGTGELFF; DNA: TGTGCTAGTGGTTGGGGCACCGGGGAGCTGTTTTTT
size: NA; D: TRBD2; J: TRBJ2-5; V: TRBV9; CDR3: CASSFRLAGQETQYF; DNA: TGTGCCAGCAGCTTTCGACTAGCGGGCCAAGAGACCCAGTACTTC
size: NA; D: NA; J: TRBJ2-7; V: TRBV29-1; CDR3: CSVEGGGKSYEQYF; DNA: TGCAGCGTTGAAGGTGGGGGGAAGTCCTACGAGCAGTACTTC
size: NA; D: NA; J: TRBJ1-1; V: TRBV27; CDR3: CASSLPGRRNTEAFF; DNA: TGTGCCAGCAGTTTACCGGGGCGACGGAACACTGAAGCTTTCTTT
size: NA; D: NA; J: TRBJ2-1; V: TRBV5-6; CDR3: CASSTSGGQFF; DNA: TGTGCCAGCAGCACCTCGGGGGGCCAGTTCTTC
size: few; D: NA; J: TRBJ2-3; V: TRBV6-6; CDR3: CASSYLAGRTDTQYF; DNA: TGTGCCAGCAGTTACCTCGCGGGGCGCACAGATACGCAGTATTTT
size: NA; D: TRBD1; J: TRBJ1-6; V: TRBV18; CDR3: CASSPDDRGNSPLHF; DNA: TGTGCCAGCTCACCGGACGACAGGGGTAATTCACCCCTCCACTTT
size: NA; D: NA; J: TRBJ1-5; V: TRBV13; CDR3: CASSLGLGRNQPQHF; DNA: TGTGCCAGCAGCTTAGGCCTGGGTCGCAATCAGCCCCAGCATTTT
size: NA; D: TRBD2; J: TRBJ2-2; V: TRBV27; CDR3: CASSLLAGANTGELFF; DNA: TGTGCCAGCAGTTTATTAGCGGGGGCGAACACCGGGGAGCTGTTTTTT
size: few; D: NA; J: TRBJ1-2; V: TRBV19; CDR3: CASSLPWAETNYGYTF; DNA: TGTGCCAGTAGTTTGCCCTGGGCAGAAACTAACTATGGCTACACCTTC
size: NA; D: NA; J: TRBJ2-1; V: TRBV30; CDR3: CAWSVLERGNEQFF; DNA: TGTGCCTGGAGTGTACTCGAGCGCGGGAATGAGCAGTTCTTC
size: NA; D: NA; J: TRBJ2-1; V: TRBV2; CDR3: CASSDLSVSYNEQFF; DNA: TGTGCCAGCAGTGACCTTAGCGTATCCTACAATGAGCAGTTCTTC
size: NA; D: NA; J: TRBJ2-3; V: TRBV19; CDR3: CASSWTTDTQYF; DNA: TGTGCCAGTAGCTGGACCACAGATACGCAGTATTTT
size: NA; D: TRBD1; J: TRBJ1-1; V: TRBV30; CDR3: CAWRDRGRDTEAFF; DNA: TGTGCCTGGAGGGACAGGGGGCGCGACACTGAAGCTTTCTTT
size: NA; D: TRBD2; J: TRBJ2-7; V: TRBV7-9; CDR3: CASSPKRGGTYEQYF; DNA: TGTGCCAGCAGCCCAAAGCGGGGGGGGACCTACGAGCAGTACTTC
size: NA; D: TRBD2; J: TRBJ2-5; V: TRBV11-1; CDR3: CASSLFTGTSGQETQYF; DNA: TGTGCCAGCAGCTTATTCACCGGGACTAGCGGTCAAGAGACCCAGTACTTC
size: NA; D: NA; J: TRBJ1-2; V: TRBV5-1; CDR3: CASSLSPGWDGYTF; DNA: TGCGCCAGCAGCTTGTCGCCGGGGTGGGATGGCTACACCTTC
size: few; D: NA; J: TRBJ1-2; V: TRBV27; CDR3: CASSLSTGVYGYTF; DNA: TGTGCCAGCAGTTTATCAACCGGGGTATATGGCTACACCTTC
size: NA; D: NA; J: TRBJ2-3; V: TRBV27; CDR3: CASSSRQAGLTDTQYF; DNA: TGTGCCAGCAGTTCGAGACAGGCGGGGTTGACAGATACGCAGTATTTT
size: NA; D: NA; J: TRBJ1-5; V: TRBV27; CDR3: CASSSFRDQPQHF; DNA: TGTGCCAGCAGTTCATTCAGGGACCAGCCCCAGCATTTT
size: NA; D: TRBD2; J: TRBJ2-5; V: TRBV11-2; CDR3: CASSLVPGLPGQETQYF; DNA: TGTGCCAGCAGCTTAGTCCCGGGACTACCCGGACAAGAGACCCAGTACTTC
size: few; D: NA; J: TRBJ2-7; V: TRBV27; CDR3: CASSYGRISYEQYF; DNA: TGTGCCAGCAGTTACGGACGGATCTCCTACGAGCAGTACTTC
size: NA; D: NA; J: TRBJ1-1; V: TRBV5-6; CDR3: CASSLGQGFGGTEAFF; DNA: TGTGCCAGCAGCTTGGGGCAGGGGTTCGGCGGAACTGAAGCTTTCTTT
size: few; D: NA; J: TRBJ1-5; V: TRBV28; CDR3: CASSGQGRGNQPQHF; DNA: TGTGCCAGCAGTGGGCAGGGTCGAGGCAATCAGCCCCAGCATTTT
size: NA; D: NA; J: TRBJ2-7; V: TRBV5-1; CDR3: CASSFGITTYEQYF; DNA: TGCGCCAGCAGCTTTGGGATAACCACCTACGAGCAGTACTTC
size: NA; D: TRBD2; J: TRBJ2-7; V: TRBV4-2; CDR3: CASSQGTSGGSSYEQYF; DNA: TGTGCCAGCAGCCAAGGGACTAGCGGGGGGTCATCCTACGAGCAGTACTTC
size: NA; D: NA; J: TRBJ2-1; V: TRBV27; CDR3: CASSLGSSYNEQFF; DNA: TGTGCCAGCAGTTTAGGGAGCTCCTACAATGAGCAGTTCTTC
size: few; D: NA; J: TRBJ1-1; V: TRBV30; CDR3: CAWSPTTEAFF; DNA: TGTGCCTGGAGTCCTACCACTGAAGCTTTCTTT
size: NA; D: NA; J: TRBJ1-1; V: TRBV5-1; CDR3: CASSLVQGMNTEAFF; DNA: TGCGCCAGCAGCTTGGTTCAGGGAATGAACACTGAAGCTTTCTTT
size: NA; D: TRBD1; J: TRBJ1-5; V: TRBV19; CDR3: CASSPGTGKGNQPQHF; DNA: TGTGCCAGTAGCCCCGGGACAGGGAAGGGCAATCAGCCCCAGCATTTT
size: NA; D: NA; J: TRBJ2-5; V: TRBV30; CDR3: CAWSVMGLQETQYF; DNA: TGTGCCTGGAGTGTAATGGGACTCCAAGAGACCCAGTACTTC
size: NA; D: NA; J: TRBJ1-2; V: TRBV4-1; CDR3: CASSQDRSPANYGYTF; DNA: TGCGCCAGCAGCCAAGATCGGTCCCCAGCTAACTATGGCTACACCTTC